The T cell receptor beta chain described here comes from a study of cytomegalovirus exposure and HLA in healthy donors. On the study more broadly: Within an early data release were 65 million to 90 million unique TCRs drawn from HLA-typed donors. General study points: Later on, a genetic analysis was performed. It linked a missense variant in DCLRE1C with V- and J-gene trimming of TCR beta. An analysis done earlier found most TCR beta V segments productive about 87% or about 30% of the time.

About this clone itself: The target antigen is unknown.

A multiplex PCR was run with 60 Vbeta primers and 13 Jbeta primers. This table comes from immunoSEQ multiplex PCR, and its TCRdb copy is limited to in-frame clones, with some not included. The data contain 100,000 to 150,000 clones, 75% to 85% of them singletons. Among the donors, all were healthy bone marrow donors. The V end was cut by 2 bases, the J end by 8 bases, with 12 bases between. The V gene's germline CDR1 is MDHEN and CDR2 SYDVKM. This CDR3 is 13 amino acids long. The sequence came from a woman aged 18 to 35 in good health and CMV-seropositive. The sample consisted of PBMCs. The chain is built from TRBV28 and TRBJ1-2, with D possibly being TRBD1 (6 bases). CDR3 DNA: TGTGCCAGCAGTTTAGTCGGGGGGCGCGGCTACACCTTC. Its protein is CASSLVGGRGYTF.